The clone carrying this T cell receptor (beta chain) has at least ten counts. The antigen remains unidentified. Looked up from germline, CDR1 is SQVTM and CDR2 is ANQGSEA. This CDR3 has 16 residues. The junction had 10 bases not matched to a gene; V was cut back by 4 bases and J by 2 bases. Every sequencing run returned over 160 million TCR-beta sequences, which were derived from 15-18 subjects. One entry per CDR3 protein results from TCRdb running MiXCR on the 5' RACE reads. The sample lists some 120,000 distinct CDR3 sequences, roughly 3.2% occurring once. This entry comes from a study of neurological immune-mediated disorders. Study-wide findings and caveats: No CDR3 amino acid sequences recurred among expanded clones across subjects, suggesting private repertoires in all groups. When grouped phylogenetically, the repertoires of 18 of the 34 multiple sclerosis patients fell together in one related-CDR3 cluster, which is a possible signature.

V usage is TRBV29-1 and J usage is TRBJ1-2; 10 bases line up with TRBD1. The TCR comes from a woman in her twenties or thirties with multiple sclerosis. Sequencing was carried out using PBMCs. The CDR3 here is CSVVWGTGEGNYGYTF. DNA of the CDR3: TGCAGCGTTGTTTGGGGGACAGGGGAAGGCAACTATGGCTACACCTTC.